This T cell receptor (beta chain) was identified during a study of cytomegalovirus exposure and HLA in healthy donors. Study findings and constraints: Subsequent analysis of the roughly 120 validation repertoires found a tendency for first-cohort TCR clusters to co-occur. It was reported that the classifier diagnosed cytomegalovirus status with high specificity and sensitivity in both the original and validation cohorts. Researchers reported that a few CMV-associated chains were confirmed in vitro as CMV antigen-specific.

Among the 90 to 150 subjects of the validation cohort, separate from the 666-subject first cohort, were the donors. V shed 5 bases, J shed 4 bases, and the junction held 11 bases outside the gene matches. Germline V gives CDR1 SGHTS, CDR2 YDEGEE. The CDR3 runs 16 residues. The method was immunoSEQ multiplex PCR; TCRdb's version includes in-frame clones alone and lacks a portion of them. The profile covers approximately 140,000 clones, with approximately 87% appearing a single time and roughly 3% taken by the ten largest. With regard to this clone: Its antigen is as yet unknown.

The sample consisted of PBMCs. This clonotype was sampled from a man between 18 and 35 years old in good health and CMV-seronegative. This chain connects TRBV5-8 to TRBJ2-2, with TRBD2 identical over 7 bases. The CDR3 protein is CASSQVGLPSTGELFF. The CDR3 bases are TGTGCCAGCAGTCAAGTGGGACTACCTAGCACCGGGGAGCTGTTTTTT.